What follows are 20 T cell receptor beta chains derived from one specimen sequenced in a study of cytomegalovirus exposure and HLA in healthy donors. A multiplex PCR was run with 60 Vbeta primers and 13 Jbeta primers. TCRdb's copy holds only in-frame clones and misses some; the assay was immunoSEQ multiplex PCR. The sample comprises about 55,000 clones, 55% to 75% of which are singletons, and about 37% rests with the top ten. The sequencing sample was made of PBMCs. These receptors originate from a man aged 35 to 55 in good health and CMV-seropositive.

The count of this clone is one. This chain uses TRBV4-1 with TRBJ2-7; TRBD1 agrees at 11 bases. Germline CDR1 MGHRA, CDR2 YSYEKL. The CDR3 has 14 amino acids. Germline trimming cut 2 bases from V and 6 bases from J; bases unmatched to any gene: 3. The CDR3 nucleotides are TGCGCCAGCAGCCAAACAGGGACAGGGGGCGAGCAGTACTTC. Translated: CASSQTGTGGEQYF.

The J gene is TRBJ1-4, the V gene TRBV18, with D hard to call. CDR1 is KGHSH, CDR2 LQKENI, per germline. Trimming removed 3 bases at V and 7 bases at J, with 18 bases between. CDR3 length: 16 amino acids. In DNA form, the CDR3 reads TGTGCCAGCTCACCCGTGGACCGCGGAGGTAGTGAAAAACTGTTTTTT. Amino acids: CASSPVDRGGSEKLFF.

In this sample, this clone turned up once. The chain is built from TRBV5-1 and TRBJ2-2; D is uncertain. There are 14 residues in the CDR3. Between the trimmed V and J ends, which lost 0 bases and 1 base, there was a span of 4 bases. Germline loops: CDR1 SGHRS, CDR2 YFSETQ. In nucleotides, the CDR3 is TGCGCCAGCAGCTTGGGCGGGAACACCGGGGAGCTGTTTTTT. It yields the protein CASSLGGNTGELFF.

The rearrangement joins TRBV5-1 to TRBJ2-3; 9 bases are shared with TRBD1. The CDR3 length is 13 residues. J was trimmed by 3 bases and V by 8 bases; bases with no gene match: 4. CDR1 and CDR2 (germline): SGHRS, YFSETQ. As DNA, the CDR3 is TGCGCCAGTGGGGACAGGGTTACAGATACGCAGTATTTT. Protein sequence: CASGDRVTDTQYF.

The chain carries TRBV4-2 and TRBJ1-4; D call uncertain. In germline, CDR1 is LGHNA, CDR2 YNFKEQ. Trimming took 4 bases from V and 5 from J, leaving 8 bases between them. The CDR3 loop spans 13 amino acids. In DNA form, the CDR3 reads TGTGCCAGCAGCCCCGCGAGGAATGAAAAACTGTTTTTT. Its translation: CASSPARNEKLFF.

This rearrangement joins TRBV9 to TRBJ1-5; 7 bases line up with TRBD1. V lost 1 base to trimming and J lost 6 bases; unmatched junction nucleotides: 4. CDR3 length: 14 residues. CDR1 is SGDLS and CDR2 is YYNGEE in the germline V gene. This CDR3 is CASSVQGDGQPQHF. The CDR3 DNA reads as TGTGCCAGCAGCGTACAGGGGGACGGTCAGCCCCAGCATTTT.

J is TRBJ2-1 and V is TRBV10-1; weak D call: TRBD1 (7 bases). V lost 6 bases, J lost 7 bases, and 16 bases lay in between. The CDR3 loop spans 14 amino acids. Germline CDR1 reads WNHNN; CDR2 reads SYGVQD (reference sequence). CDR3 residues: CASSGDREENEQFF. The CDR3 bases are TGCGCCAGCAGCGGAGACAGGGAGGAAAATGAGCAGTTCTTC.

This clone appeared a single time. J is TRBJ2-5 and V is TRBV2; D is undetermined. CDR1 and CDR2 (germline): SNHLY, FYNNEI. Trimming stripped 1 base from V and 4 bases from J, with 7 bases between. The CDR3 loop spans 13 amino acids. The CDR3, as DNA: TGTGCCAGCAGTGAAGAGAGGAGAGAGACCCAGTACTTC. Translation gives CASSEERRETQYF.

This clone appeared a few times. The chain links TRBV5-7 to TRBJ2-7, with 9 bases matching TRBD1. TRBV5-7 is sorted into the ORF group, with uncertain function. CDR3 length: 19 residues. J gave up 3 bases and V 0 bases, and 16 bases lay outside the gene matches. This CDR3 reads CASSLVHRDRERGYYEQYF. The DNA for the CDR3 is TGTGCCAGCAGCTTGGTCCACCGGGACAGGGAAAGGGGATACTACGAGCAGTACTTC.

V usage is TRBV2 and J usage is TRBJ2-5; 9 bases are shared with TRBD1. The J segment lost 4 bases and the V segment lost 5 bases, leaving 5 bases of the junction unmatched. CDR3 size: 14 residues. From germline, CDR1 is SNHLY and CDR2 FYNNEI. CDR3 sequence (DNA): TGTGCCAGCAGTCGAGGGGGACAGGGAGAGACCCAGTACTTC. Translating it yields CASSRGGQGETQYF.

The chain has TRBV5-6 and TRBJ2-7, with 7 bases identical to TRBD2. V lost 5 bases to trimming and J lost 3 bases; unmatched junction nucleotides: 8. CDR1 is SGHDT, CDR2 YYEEEE, per germline. This CDR3 is built from 14 residues. CDR3 sequence reads: CASSLPSGGYEQYF. CDR3 nucleotide sequence: TGTGCCAGCAGTTTGCCCTCGGGGGGCTACGAGCAGTACTTC.

This clone has just one count. V and J are TRBV4-2 and TRBJ2-1; the match to TRBD1 covers 8 bases. The CDR3 has 17 residues. J lost 0 bases, V lost 1 base, and 5 bases had no gene match. Germline V gene sequence: CDR1 LGHNA, CDR2 YNFKEQ. The CDR3 reads CASSQGPDRGSYNEQFF. The CDR3 bases are TGTGCCAGCAGCCAAGGCCCTGACAGGGGCTCCTACAATGAGCAGTTCTTC.

This clone was seen just once. The chain uses TRBV7-2 and TRBJ1-2; D is perhaps TRBD1 (5 bases). Germline lookup yields CDR1 SGHTA and CDR2 FQGNSA. The length of the CDR3 is 14 residues. The germline V and J ends were trimmed by 0 bases and 4 bases, with 9 bases remaining between them. Written as DNA, the CDR3 is TGTGCCAGCAGCTTAGCAGGGGCGGCCTATGGCTACACCTTC. Its translation: CASSLAGAAYGYTF. Full variable domain (rest looked up from reference TRBV7-2 and TRBJ1-2): GAGVSQSPSNKVTEKGKDVELRCDPISGHTALYWYRQSLGQGLEFLIYFQGNSAPDKSGLPSDRFSAERTGGSVSTLTIQRTQQEDSAVYLCASSLAGAAYGYTFGSGTRLTVV.

This chain connects TRBV6-1 to TRBJ1-6; D is uncertain. Germline lookup yields CDR1 MNHNS and CDR2 SASEGT. V lost 11 bases and J 4 bases, leaving 9 bases between the germline ends. The CDR3 contains 12 residues. The CDR3 region has the DNA TGTGCCGTCGGGTCTTATAATTCACCCCTCCACTTT. It encodes CAVGSYNSPLHF.

The V call is TRBV5-4, the J call TRBJ2-7; D is unresolved. The germline V gene has CDR1 SGHNT and CDR2 YYREEE (reference sequence). This CDR3 is 13 amino acids long. The ends were cut back, 0 bases at V and 3 bases at J, with 7 bases in the middle. This CDR3 is CASSLGLLYEQYF. The DNA of the CDR3 is TGTGCCAGCAGCTTGGGACTCCTCTACGAGCAGTACTTC.

This chain connects TRBV2 to TRBJ1-3; no definite D call. Per germline, CDR1 SNHLY and CDR2 FYNNEI. The CDR3 loop spans 14 amino acids. V was trimmed by 4 bases and J by 0 bases, leaving 7 bases between them. The CDR3 region is CASSASLSGNTIYF. The CDR3 nucleotides are TGTGCCAGCAGTGCCAGTCTCTCTGGAAACACCATATATTTT.

V and J are TRBV5-4 and TRBJ2-1, with 10 nucleotides matching TRBD2. Trimming took 0 bases from V and 7 from J; bases not matched to a gene: 7. Germline assignment: CDR1 SGHNT and CDR2 YYREEE (reference sequence). The CDR3 is 16 residues long. In DNA, the CDR3 is TGTGCCAGCAGCTTGGAGGTAGCGGGGGGTTTAAATGAGCAGTTCTTC. Its protein is CASSLEVAGGLNEQFF.

This chain uses TRBV2 with TRBJ2-7; weak D call: TRBD2 (5 bases). Germline loops: CDR1 SNHLY, CDR2 FYNNEI. V lost 3 bases and J lost 0, with 18 bases in between. The CDR3 totals 17 residues. The CDR3 DNA reads TGTGCCAGCAGTGATGTATCTTCTAGCCGGAGCTCCTACGAGCAGTACTTC. It yields the protein CASSDVSSSRSSYEQYF.

In DNA form, the CDR3 reads TGTGCCAGCAGCTTATGGGGCGGGGCTGGAGATACGCAGTATTTT. This codes for CASSLWGGAGDTQYF. The genes are TRBV7-2 and TRBJ2-3; possible D gene TRBD2, 6 bases. There are 15 residues in the CDR3. V dropped 2 bases and J dropped 5 bases, with 14 bases sitting between them. Germline V gives CDR1 SGHTA, CDR2 FQGNSA.

The table lists this clone with a count of one. The V call is TRBV11-2, the J call TRBJ1-1; weak D call: TRBD1 (5 bases). The CDR3 length is 14 residues. Trimming cost V 4 bases and J 1 base, with 10 bases left between them. In germline, CDR1 is SGHAT, CDR2 FQNNGV. CDR3 sequence (DNA): TGTGCCAGCAGCTACTTTACAGGGAACACTGAAGCTTTCTTT. Its protein product is CASSYFTGNTEAFF.